This T cell receptor beta chain was identified in a study of T cells expressing NK-cell markers. Study observations and caveats: Unclear, still, was the HCMV specificity of the expanded NKG2C+ T cell clones. The contribution of dominant NKG2C+ clonotypes to CD8+ T cells in roughly 6 donors was 1.0-7.0%. The CD3+CD56-NKG2C+ fraction of a handful of donors was also led by these clonotypes.

As concerns this clonotype: The antigen is not known.

5'RACE template switching with UMIs produced the TCR beta cDNA. TCRdb reanalyzed the 5' RACE reads and collapses them to one entry per CDR3 protein, without DNA. The sample table includes a few hundred thousand distinct CDR3 sequences. Sequencing input: blood T cells: a sorted CD56 or NKG2C T cell subset, CD4+ or CD8+ T cells, or bulk PBMC T cells (not recorded which). This TCR was recovered from a man younger than 35 in good health.

The CDR3 region is CASSLESGLAGNEQFF. The chain uses TRBV5-1 and TRBJ2-1; TCRdb calls TRBD2, which cannot be checked without DNA. The V gene's germline CDR1 is SGHRS and CDR2 YFSETQ. The CDR3 spans 16 residues.